This TCR beta chain emerged from a study of blood T cell repertoires in COVID-19 (dated by TCRdb to the early 2020s). With regard to the full study: Samples covering the acute and convalescent phases of COVID-19 were provided by collaborators in the United States, Italy and Spain. The prospective study material was composed of cDNA or gDNA derived from T cells, B-cell-depleted T cells, or PBMCs. The dataset comprised deeply sampled blood TCRbeta repertoires from subjects exposed to, actively infected with, or recovered from COVID-19. The repertoires were released in a freely available public database intended as a resource for research on the immune response to SARS-CoV-2. The samples were drawn from the first 160 participants of the ongoing ImmuneRACE study and from over 950 subjects provided by 6 global collaborators. A de-identified subject ID, COVID-19 status, age in years and sex were almost always included in the sample metadata. HLA class I and class II types, where available, came from metadata supplied by the sample provider rather than from assay-based typing.

TCRbeta CDR3 regions were amplified from genomic DNA using the immunoSEQ Assay, a bias-controlled multiplex PCR. From the authors' description of their analysis: The number of nucleated cells in each sample was estimated from the amplification of reference gene primers within the assay. To quantify the absolute abundance of each unique TCRbeta CDR3 rearrangement, sequence reads were collapsed and filtered. For each sample, productive Simpson clonality was calculated as the square root of Simpson's diversity index across productive rearrangements. Drawn from immuneACCESS, this table holds only the in-frame rearrangements with V and J called that TCRdb kept. Clones are partly lost; checked studies trace under half to an unresolved V gene and leave the rest unexplained. Clone size and V and J calls were adopted from that table, with D and trimming inferred from the DNA. Counted in this sample were roughly 240,000 clones; approximately 86% of them appeared once. The ten largest clones represent just over 2.5% of the sample.

Details on this clone: What antigen it recognizes has not been identified. Qualities for individual bases were not recorded, and no much larger clone is one base off.

Enrolling through a virtual design, the prospective study's participants ranged in age from about 18 to 100 years and lived across about two dozen United States geographic areas. In the prospective study, participants were assigned to cohorts based on the clinical history participants reported in a screening survey and a study questionnaire. Mobile phlebotomists in the prospective study collected whole blood, serum and a nasopharyngeal or oropharyngeal swab from every participant. Additional blood draws and questionnaires over an approximately 2-month period could optionally be provided by prospective study participants. Before DNA extraction, prospective study blood samples were shipped either frozen or at room temperature. From cysteine to phenylalanine, the CDR3 is 14 amino acids long. The only DNA kept is the CDR3, 42 bases in frame from the first base. CDR1 and CDR2 were assigned from the germline V gene (reference sequence) as SGHNT and YYREEE. Trimming leaves V shorter by 5 bases and J shorter by 2 bases, with the junction holding 5 bases beyond the gene matches.

Broader findings and caveats from the paper: The amount of clinical and demographic metadata varied by source and participant and was provided uncurated.

The sample comprised PBMCs or T cells enriched from blood (not recorded which). The receptor comes from a woman aged 25-40 years with acute COVID-19. The chain was built from TRBV5-4 and TRBJ2-7; 9 middle bases align to TRBD1. The CDR3 here reads CASSPGQGPYEQYF. At the DNA level, the sequence is TGTGCCAGCAGTCCGGGACAGGGACCCTACGAGCAGTACTTC.